The 30 T cell receptor beta chains listed next were all sequenced from one sample in a study of blood T cell repertoires in COVID-19. Produced via immunoSEQ multiplex PCR; TCRdb's table is partial and in-frame only. The sample carries more than 350,000 clones, 70% to 90% recorded once. Sequenced material: peripheral blood. Receptor source: a woman between 25 and 40 years old with COVID-19, enrolled during active disease.

The table lists this clone with a few counts. CDR3 loop: CASSFRDKAEQYF. CDR3 DNA sequence: TGTGCCAGCAGTTTCCGGGACAAAGCCGAGCAGTACTTC. V gene TRBV5-4 combines with J gene TRBJ2-7; the D gene is possibly TRBD1 (6 bases). The CDR3 sequence is 13 residues long. In germline, CDR1 is SGHNT, CDR2 YYREEE (reference sequence). The V end was cut by 5 bases, the J end by 6 bases, with 15 bases between.

The chain recombines TRBV4-1 with TRBJ2-3; 11 nucleotides match TRBD2. There are 16 residues in the CDR3. Germline assignment: CDR1 MGHRA and CDR2 YSYEKL. The trim removed 4 bases at V and 4 bases at J, leaving 7 bases unmatched. CDR3 nucleotides: TGCGCCAGCAGCCCGGGGGCTAGCGGGAGGTCAGATACGCAGTATTTT. Translation gives CASSPGASGRSDTQYF.

The chain recombines TRBV6-2 or TRBV6-3 with TRBJ2-3; 7 bases are a match to TRBD2. Germline CDR1 is MNHEY and CDR2 is SVGEGT. The CDR3 is 15 amino acids. The ends lost 3 bases at V and 3 bases at J; junction bases unmatched: 6. The CDR3 reads CASSYGGRSTDTQYF. DNA of the CDR3: TGTGCCAGCAGTTATGGCGGGAGATCGACAGATACGCAGTATTTT.

The chain carries TRBV29-1 and TRBJ2-7, with unresolved D. The CDR3 has 12 amino acids. Germline CDR1 and CDR2: SQVTM and ANQGSEA. Trimming stripped 7 bases from V and 5 bases from J, with 15 bases between. In DNA form, the CDR3 reads TGCAGCGCGCAGGCTTTTGGTGACGAGCAGTACTTC. It translates to CSAQAFGDEQYF.

The gene calls are TRBV6-5 and TRBJ2-4; TRBD2 might be the D (5 bases). The CDR3 spans 12 residues. CDR1 and CDR2 from the germline V gene are MNHEY and SVGAGI. The ends were cut back, 6 bases at V and 5 bases at J, with 8 bases in the middle. CDR3 bases: TGTGCCAGCAGGGCCGGGGAAAACATTCAGTACTTC. It is translated as CASRAGENIQYF.

V gene TRBV19 combines with J gene TRBJ2-1, with TRBD2 identical over 7 bases. CDR3 length equals 14 residues. Germline CDR1 is LNHDA and CDR2 is SQIVND (reference sequence). Trimming removed 9 bases from V and 2 bases from J; junction bases left unmatched: 7. CDR3 sequence: CASTTSATYNEQFF. The CDR3 bases are TGTGCCAGCACTACTAGCGCCACCTACAATGAGCAGTTCTTC.

The rearrangement uses TRBV9 and TRBJ2-2; D might be TRBD1 (6 bases). Trimming pared 4 bases from V and 5 bases from J, leaving 18 bases between. CDR1 and CDR2 (germline): SGDLS, YYNGEE. CDR3 length: 16 amino acids. CDR3 in amino acids: CASSKQGNGLTGELFF. The CDR3, as DNA: TGTGCCAGCAGCAAACAGGGTAACGGGTTAACCGGGGAGCTGTTTTTT.

The rearrangement joins TRBV9 to TRBJ2-3, with 11 bases identical to TRBD2. This CDR3 has 17 amino acids. Per the germline V gene, CDR1 is SGDLS and CDR2 is YYNGEE. V trimming: 0 bases; J trimming: 6 bases; junction bases outside the gene matches: 9. Here the CDR3 reads CASSVDLAGGRLDTQYF. CDR3 sequence (DNA): TGTGCCAGCAGCGTAGATTTAGCGGGAGGGAGGTTGGATACGCAGTATTTT.

V usage is TRBV2 and J usage is TRBJ2-5, with 9 bases that match TRBD2. V shed 9 bases and J 7 bases; nucleotides not matched to a gene: 12. CDR1 is SNHLY and CDR2 is FYNNEI in the germline V gene. This CDR3 region has 14 residues. CDR3 amino acids: CASSGRGPTMTQYF. The CDR3 region has the DNA TGTGCCAGTAGCGGGAGAGGACCGACTATGACCCAGTACTTC.

CDR3 sequence reads: CASSSRLTSTPETQYF. The CDR3 nucleotides are TGTGCCAGCAGCTCCCGGTTGACTAGCACCCCAGAGACCCAGTACTTC. The chain carries TRBV7-2 and TRBJ2-5; 7 nucleotides align to TRBD2. Germline values: CDR1 SGHTA, CDR2 FQGNSA. J was trimmed by 4 bases and V by 4 bases; bases with no gene match: 12. The CDR3 has 16 residues.

The sample holds a few counts of this clone. The chain has TRBV30 and TRBJ2-5; D unclear. The CDR3 covers 12 residues. V shed 0 bases and J shed 5 bases, with 7 bases lying between them. Germline V lookup: CDR1 GTSNPN, CDR2 SVGIG (reference sequence). The CDR3: CAWSVAGETQYF. The CDR3 coding sequence is TGTGCCTGGAGTGTCGCCGGGGAGACCCAGTACTTC.

This rearrangement joins TRBV5-1 to TRBJ2-2, with 10 bases lining up with TRBD2. V lost 3 bases to trimming and J lost 6 bases; unmatched junction nucleotides: 8. CDR1 and CDR2 from the germline V gene are SGHRS and YFSETQ. This CDR3 contains 16 residues. DNA for the CDR3: TGCGCCAGCAGCTCTCCTAGCGGGAGAGTCGCCGGGGAGCTGTTTTTT. Translation gives CASSSPSGRVAGELFF.

The chain links TRBV19 to TRBJ1-1; the D gene is possibly TRBD1 (5 bases). The CDR3 length is 16 residues. Per the germline V gene, CDR1 is LNHDA and CDR2 is SQIVND (reference sequence). The V end was cut by 4 bases, the J end by 0 bases, with 15 bases between. This chain's CDR3 is CASSTTVDDLNTEAFF. CDR3 in DNA: TGTGCCAGTAGTACGACAGTAGATGACTTGAACACTGAAGCTTTCTTT.

With regard to this clone: A junction end diverges from the germline sequence, so it may reflect a read error. The chain recombines TRBV28 with TRBJ2-7, with D possibly matching TRBD2 (6 bases). Per the germline V gene, CDR1 is MDHEN and CDR2 is SYDVKM. The CDR3 consists of 10 residues. The CDR3 sequence: CASSLGGLHF. The CDR3 region has the DNA TGTGCCAGCAGTTTAGGGGGACTGCACTTC. The full variable domain, rest sourced from reference TRBV28 and TRBJ2-7, is DVKVTQSSRYLVKRTGEKVFLECVQDMDHENMFWYRQDPGLGLRLIYFSYDVKMKEKGDIPEGYSVSREKKERFSLILESASTNQTSMYLCASSLGGLHFGPGTRLTVT.

This chain connects TRBV7-6 to TRBJ2-7, with 8 bases fitting TRBD1. V gave up 5 bases and J gave up 1 base; unmatched junction bases: 16. Germline CDR1 reads SGHVS; CDR2 reads FNYEAQ. The CDR3 extends over 18 amino acids. CDR3 region: CASSLGGQGPKISYEQYF. The CDR3 nucleotides read TGTGCCAGCAGCCTAGGTGGACAGGGCCCTAAGATTTCCTACGAGCAGTACTTC.

The chain recombines TRBV5-1 with TRBJ2-6; the D gene is possibly TRBD2 (7 bases). This CDR3 is 16 amino acids long. Germline lookup yields CDR1 SGHRS and CDR2 YFSETQ. V gave up 1 base and J gave up 4 bases, with 12 bases separating them. The CDR3 bases are TGCGCCAGCAGCTTGAGGGGGGGGCCCGGGGCCAACGTCCTGACTTTC. Translation: CASSLRGGPGANVLTF.

This rearrangement joins TRBV9 to TRBJ2-3; possibly TRBD2 for D (6 bases). Trimming removed 1 base from V and 2 bases from J, with 8 bases in between. Per germline, CDR1 SGDLS and CDR2 YYNGEE. The CDR3 is 14 residues long. This chain's CDR3 is CASSVQGLTDTQYF. The CDR3 DNA reads TGTGCCAGCAGCGTACAGGGACTCACAGATACGCAGTATTTT.

The chain combines TRBV28 with TRBJ1-1; TRBD1 agrees at 9 bases. CDR1 is MDHEN, CDR2 SYDVKM, per germline. The length of the CDR3 is 18 residues. J lost 5 bases, V lost 6 bases, and 19 bases had no gene match. The CDR3 loop is CASRAGTGMLRAATEAFF. The DNA of the CDR3 is TGTGCCAGCAGAGCCGGGACAGGGATGTTGAGGGCGGCTACTGAAGCTTTCTTT.

This clone came up once. The genes are TRBV19 and TRBJ2-1; possibly TRBD1 for D (5 bases). The CDR3 is 13 residues long. V lost 1 base, J lost 6 bases, and 7 bases lay in between. The germline V gene encodes CDR1 LNHDA and CDR2 SQIVND (reference sequence). The DNA of the CDR3 is TGTGCCAGTAGTATAGGGCAGGGCAATGAGCAGTTCTTC. Translating gives CASSIGQGNEQFF.

The gene calls are TRBV16 and TRBJ2-7, with D possibly matching TRBD2 (6 bases). Trimming removed 3 bases at V and 0 bases at J, with 12 bases between. The CDR3 length is 15 residues. Germline V CDR1 and CDR2: KGHSY, FQNENV. CDR3 coding DNA: TGTGCCAGCAGCCAGCCGGGACTGGACTCCTACGAGCAGTACTTC. This translates into CASSQPGLDSYEQYF.

In its sample, this clone was seen a few times. V usage is TRBV7-9 and J usage is TRBJ2-1, with 7 bases lining up with TRBD2. With V trimmed by 7 bases and J by 0 bases, 9 bases remained unmatched. This CDR3 contains 16 residues. Germline CDR1 SEHNR, CDR2 FQNEAQ (reference sequence). The CDR3 region is CASIKPAGSSYNEQFF. The CDR3 DNA sequence: TGTGCCAGCATCAAACCAGCGGGGAGCTCCTACAATGAGCAGTTCTTC.

The genes are TRBV5-3 and TRBJ2-7, with 7 bases lining up with TRBD1. TRBV5-3 is given ORF status, its function remaining uncertain. The CDR3 is made up of 14 amino acids. With V trimmed by 1 base and J by 2 bases, 3 bases remained unmatched. The CDR3 coding sequence is TGTGCCAGAAGCTTGCCAGGGGGACCCTACGAGCAGTACTTC. Amino acids: CARSLPGGPYEQYF.

CDR3 sequence (DNA): TGTGCCAGCAGCCGCATAACAGGGTATGGCTACACCTTC. Amino acid sequence: CASSRITGYGYTF. This sequence joins TRBV3-1 (or the pseudogene TRBV3-2) and TRBJ1-2, with D perhaps matching TRBD1 (6 bases). V dropped 4 bases and J dropped 5 bases, with 11 bases sitting between them. The CDR3 is 13 amino acids. Germline V gene sequence: CDR1 LGHDT, CDR2 YNNKEL (reference sequence).

V and J are TRBV18 and TRBJ1-1; 8 nucleotides match TRBD1. Germline assignment: CDR1 KGHSH and CDR2 LQKENI. V trimming: 3 bases; J trimming: 5 bases; junction bases outside the gene matches: 2. There are 13 residues in the CDR3. The CDR3 DNA reads TGTGCCAGCTCACCCAGGGGGCGGACTGAAGCTTTCTTT. Amino acid sequence: CASSPRGRTEAFF.

The CDR3 reads CASSEFAGTGPSVSGNTIYF. The CDR3 region has the DNA TGTGCCAGCAGTGAATTTGCCGGGACAGGGCCAAGCGTCTCTGGAAACACCATATATTTT. The chain employs TRBV2 and TRBJ1-3, with 9 positions matching TRBD1. Unmatched junction bases numbered 14, after V lost 2 bases and J lost 0 bases. Germline CDR1 SNHLY, CDR2 FYNNEI. CDR3 length equals 20 residues.

The gene calls are TRBV5-4 and TRBJ2-6; 12 bases line up with TRBD2. Losses at the gene ends were 2 bases for V and 3 bases for J; bases not matched to a gene: 6. The CDR3 runs 18 residues. Germline-derived CDR1 and CDR2 are SGHNT and YYREEE (reference sequence). The CDR3 coding sequence is TGTGCCAGCAGCTTAGGACTAGCGGGACTTGGTGGGGCCAACGTCCTGACTTTC. Translation: CASSLGLAGLGGANVLTF. Supplemented by reference TRBV5-4 and TRBJ2-6, the full variable domain reads ETGVTQSPTHLIKTRGQQVTLRCSSQSGHNTVSWYQQALGQGPQFIFQYYREEENGRGNFPPRFSGLQFPNYSSELNVNALELDDSALYLCASSLGLAGLGGANVLTFGAGSRLTVL.

The chain has TRBV28 and TRBJ1-2; D is possibly TRBD1 (5 bases). The CDR3 consists of 14 residues. Trimming cost V 6 bases and J 2 bases, with 13 bases left between them. Germline CDR1 MDHEN, CDR2 SYDVKM. CDR3 sequence reads: CASSPWGENYGYTF. Here the CDR3 DNA reads TGTGCCAGCAGCCCTTGGGGGGAAAACTATGGCTACACCTTC.

This chain uses TRBV7-3 with TRBJ2-1, with D perhaps TRBD2 (6 bases). The V and J ends lost 5 bases and 1 base respectively, with 15 bases between them. CDR1 is SGHTA, CDR2 FQGTGA, per germline. This CDR3 spans 16 amino acids. The CDR3 bases are TGTGCCAGCAGCCCTCTAACGGGAGAATCCTACAATGAGCAGTTCTTC. Amino acids: CASSPLTGESYNEQFF.

CDR3 DNA sequence: TGTGCCAGCAGTGCCGCGGGAGCTCCCCTAGACACAGATACGCAGTATTTT. Translating it yields CASSAAGAPLDTDTQYF. The chain joins TRBV28 to TRBJ2-3, with TRBD2 matching 7 bases. CDR3 length: 17 residues. Germline trimming cut 5 bases from V and 2 bases from J; bases unmatched to any gene: 13. Per the germline V gene, CDR1 is MDHEN and CDR2 is SYDVKM.

The CDR3 is CASSLGGLAGFTDTQYF. The CDR3 region has the DNA TGTGCCAGCAGCTTGGGGGGCCTAGCGGGGTTCACAGATACGCAGTATTTT. This chain links TRBV5-4 with TRBJ2-3; 9 positions match TRBD2. This CDR3 comprises 17 residues. Germline CDR1 and CDR2: SGHNT and YYREEE (reference sequence). V dropped 0 bases and J dropped 2; count of bases not matched to a gene: 7.